One and the same sample provided the 24 T cell receptor beta chains below, sequenced in a study of Graves' ophthalmopathy and Graves' hyperthyroidism. Amplification from RNA transcripts yielded the TCR beta CDR3 regions. Amplification began with first-round RT-PCR using HTBI primers, then second-round multiplex PCR was performed. In TCRdb, the multiplex PCR reads were re-called with MiXCR into one record per CDR3 protein. The sample lists 220,000 or so distinct CDR3 sequences, roughly 21% occurring once. Sequenced material: peripheral blood. The receptors derive from a woman in her forties or fifties with Graves' ophthalmopathy.

Ten or more counts support this clonotype. This chain joins TRBV3-1 and TRBJ2-7; D ambiguous. V gave up 3 bases and J gave up 3 bases, with 3 bases separating them. This CDR3 spans 11 amino acids. Germline values: CDR1 LGHDT, CDR2 YNNKEL (reference sequence). The CDR3 here is CASSHVYEQYF. The CDR3 coding sequence is TGTGCCAGCAGCCATGTCTACGAGCAGTACTTC.

In DNA, the CDR3 is TGTGCCAGCAACCGACACGACAGGGCGGTCGGAAACACCATATATTTT. Protein sequence: CASNRHDRAVGNTIYF. The chain carries TRBV3-1 and TRBJ1-3; TRBD1 agrees at 7 bases. Unmatched junction bases numbered 13, after V lost 7 bases and J lost 4 bases. The CDR3 is 16 residues long. Germline V gene data show CDR1 as LGHDT and CDR2 as YNNKEL (reference sequence).

The chain links TRBV24-1 to TRBJ1-5; D gene ambiguous. Trimming stripped 6 bases from V and 7 bases from J, with 12 bases between. The CDR3 totals 13 residues. CDR1 and CDR2 (germline): KGHDR, SFDVKD. In nucleotides, the CDR3 is TGTGCCACCAGTAGGAGTTCCGGACAGCCCCAGCATTTT. Protein: CATSRSSGQPQHF.

As for this clonotype: A much larger clone lies one base from this, so it may be a read error. The chain has TRBV7-2 and TRBJ1-5; weak D call: TRBD1 (5 bases). The CDR3 has 13 residues. V gave up 11 bases and J gave up 3 bases, with 14 bases separating them. Germline-derived CDR1 and CDR2 are SGHTA and FQGNSA. The CDR3 nucleotides read TGTGCCTGGAGTGGGACTATCAATCAGCCCCAGCATTTT. It translates to CAWSGTINQPQHF.

This clonotype was observed a few times. The chain couples TRBV18 to TRBJ2-3; D uncertain. Germline V gene lookup returns CDR1 KGHSH and CDR2 LQKENI. V lost 6 bases and J 4 bases, leaving 14 bases between the germline ends. The CDR3 length is 14 residues. The CDR3 loop is CASSGSPPPDTQYF. Written as DNA, the CDR3 is TGTGCCAGCTCGGGGTCTCCGCCCCCAGATACGCAGTATTTT.

This clonotype was picked up many times. The chain links TRBV12-3 or TRBV12-4 to TRBJ2-7, with 7 bases matching TRBD1. The J segment lost 7 bases and the V segment lost 6 bases, leaving 15 bases of the junction unmatched. CDR3 length equals 15 residues. The DNA for the CDR3 is TGTGCCAGCAGAGTGGGCAGGGGGTTAGCTCGAGAGCAGTACTTC. This sequence encodes CASRVGRGLAREQYF.

This clonotype was counted only a few times. An end of the junction does not agree with germline; a read error may underlie this. The chain's CDR3 is CAISDSYGYIF. The CDR3 DNA is TGTGCCATCAGTGACAGCTATGGCTACATCTTC. The gene calls are TRBV28 and TRBJ1-2, with a tentative D call TRBD1 (5 bases). CDR1 MDHEN and CDR2 SYDVKM come from the germline V gene. This CDR3 region has 11 residues.

The rearrangement uses TRBV28 and TRBJ1-1, with D uncertain. Germline CDR1 and CDR2: MDHEN and SYDVKM. This CDR3 has 14 amino acids. Trimming cost V 5 bases and J 8 bases, with 18 bases left between them. The CDR3 loop is CASSPLLAVREAFF. The CDR3 bases are TGTGCCAGCAGTCCCCTCCTAGCGGTTAGGGAAGCTTTCTTT.

This clonotype was seen many times. The V gene is TRBV5-1, the J gene TRBJ1-1; 8 positions agree with TRBD1. The germline CDR1 and CDR2 sequences are SGHRS and YFSETQ. Trimming took 5 bases from V and 1 from J; bases not matched to a gene: 4. There are 14 residues in the CDR3. In DNA form, the CDR3 reads TGCGCCAGCAGGGGACAGGCAACGAACACTGAAGCTTTCTTT. It codes for CASRGQATNTEAFF. Complete variable domain (other parts from reference TRBV5-1 and TRBJ1-1): KAGVTQTPRYLIKTRGQQVTLSCSPISGHRSVSWYQQTPGQGLQFLFEYFSETQRNKGNFPGRFSGRQFSNSRSEMNVSTLELGDSALYLCASRGQATNTEAFFGQGTRLTVV.

This clonotype showed up many times. CDR3 region: CASRTTGGIYEQYF. The CDR3 DNA follows: TGTGCCAGCAGAACTACAGGGGGTATCTACGAGCAGTACTTC. The rearrangement joins TRBV28 to TRBJ2-7; TRBD1 agrees at 8 bases. Losses at the gene ends were 6 bases for V and 3 bases for J; bases not matched to a gene: 7. From germline, CDR1 is MDHEN and CDR2 SYDVKM. The CDR3 is 14 residues long.

The genes are TRBV7-2 and TRBJ1-6, with 7 positions matching TRBD1. This CDR3 is 16 amino acids long. The trim removed 1 base at V and 6 bases at J, leaving 6 bases unmatched. Germline V gene sequence: CDR1 SGHTA, CDR2 FQGNSA. DNA for the CDR3: TGTGCCAGCAGCTTAGAGACAGGGACTCGTAATTCACCCCTCCACTTT. Translated, it gives CASSLETGTRNSPLHF.

Many counts were recorded for this clonotype. A much larger clonotype is one base distant, so this may be a read error. The rearrangement joins TRBV6-1 to TRBJ1-5, with D unresolved. CDR3 length: 13 amino acids. Trimming took 4 bases from V and 6 from J, leaving 10 bases between them. The V gene's germline CDR1 is MNHNS and CDR2 SASEGT. CDR3 bases: TGTGCCAGCAGTGTTTGGGAGTGTCAGCCCCAGCATTTT. Translation: CASSVWECQPQHF.

This clonotype has a handful of counts. The chain employs TRBV7-3 and TRBJ2-4; possible D gene TRBD1, 6 bases. Trimming removed 2 bases at V and 1 base at J, with 12 bases between. Germline assignment: CDR1 SGHTA and CDR2 FQGTGA. This CDR3 spans 16 amino acids. This CDR3 reads CASSLGSDRAKNIQYF. CDR3 DNA: TGTGCCAGCAGCTTAGGGTCCGACAGGGCCAAAAACATTCAGTACTTC.

Here the CDR3 reads CASSKPGIYGYTF. The CDR3 region has the DNA TGTGCCAGCAGCAAACCAGGGATCTATGGCTACACCTTC. V usage is TRBV2 and J usage is TRBJ1-2, with a weak D call TRBD1 (5 bases). This CDR3 contains 13 residues. Trimming took off 6 bases at V and 4 bases at J, with 12 bases between the two ends. Per germline, CDR1 SNHLY and CDR2 FYNNEI.

This clonotype was seen a handful of times. The CDR3, as DNA: TGTGCCAGCAGCGAGACAGCCCTCCTCCACTCTGGGGCCAACGTCCTGACTTTC. Its translation is CASSETALLHSGANVLTF. The chain employs TRBV11-2 and TRBJ2-6, with a tentative D call TRBD1 (5 bases). The V and J ends lost 5 bases and 0 bases respectively, with 17 bases between them. Germline CDR1 and CDR2: SGHAT and FQNNGV. The CDR3 covers 18 residues.

This clonotype was counted many times. In DNA, the CDR3 is TGCGCCAGCAGCTTGGATCCTAGCGGGAGATCCGAGCAGTACTTC. This gives the protein CASSLDPSGRSEQYF. The V call is TRBV5-1, the J call TRBJ2-7; 10 bases map to TRBD2. The CDR3 sequence is 15 residues long. CDR1 and CDR2 from the germline V gene are SGHRS and YFSETQ. V lost 0 bases and J lost 6; bases outside the gene matches: 6. The variable domain in full, with the rest retrieved from reference TRBV5-1 and TRBJ2-7, is KAGVTQTPRYLIKTRGQQVTLSCSPISGHRSVSWYQQTPGQGLQFLFEYFSETQRNKGNFPGRFSGRQFSNSRSEMNVSTLELGDSALYLCASSLDPSGRSEQYFGPGTRLTVT.

This clonotype has a count of ten or more. V is TRBV20-1 and J is TRBJ1-5; D unresolved. Trimming pared 4 bases from V and 2 bases from J, leaving 6 bases between. This CDR3 is built from 12 residues. The V gene's germline CDR1 is DFQATT and CDR2 SNEGSKA (reference sequence). The CDR3 DNA follows: TGCAGTGCTAAAGGAGGCAATCAGCCCCAGCATTTT. The encoded protein is CSAKGGNQPQHF.

This clonotype showed up many times. At one end, the junction sequence differs from germline, possibly due to a read error. V and J are TRBV12-3 or TRBV12-4 and TRBJ2-5; possible D gene TRBD2, 5 bases. The CDR3 is 12 amino acids. The CDR3 here is CASSLRRLHPHF. CDR3 DNA sequence: TGTGCCAGCAGTTTACGGAGGCTTCACCCCCACTTC.

This clonotype showed up just once. The CDR3 loop reads CASSLTGLAGGGEQYF. CDR3 nucleotides: TGTGCCAGCAGCTTAACGGGACTAGCGGGAGGTGGCGAGCAGTACTTC. This chain connects TRBV7-2 to TRBJ2-7; 15 nucleotides align to TRBD2. After removal of 2 bases from V and 6 bases from J, the junction contained 5 bases not matched to a gene. Per the germline V gene, CDR1 is SGHTA and CDR2 is FQGNSA. The CDR3 sequence is 16 residues long.

This clonotype was seen ten or more times. The CDR3 DNA reads TGCAGTGCTGAAGCCTCAGGACTAGCGGGTACCTACGAGCAGTACTTC. Translated, it gives CSAEASGLAGTYEQYF. The genes are TRBV20-1 and TRBJ2-7, with TRBD2 identical over 11 bases. CDR1 is DFQATT, CDR2 SNEGSKA, per germline (reference sequence). The CDR3 covers 16 residues. V dropped 5 bases and J dropped 2; count of bases not matched to a gene: 11.

The chain joins TRBV7-9 to TRBJ2-7, with TRBD1 as a possible D gene (6 bases). Germline values: CDR1 SEHNR, CDR2 FQNEAQ (reference sequence). The CDR3 runs 14 residues. Trimming removed 1 base from V and 3 bases from J, with 10 bases in between. The CDR3 sequence is CASSLGQEYYEQYF. In DNA form, the CDR3 reads TGTGCCAGCAGCTTAGGACAGGAGTACTACGAGCAGTACTTC.

Regarding this clonotype: A much larger clone differs from this one at a single base, so this may be a read error. The V gene is TRBV12-3 or TRBV12-4, the J gene TRBJ2-7, with 10 bases lining up with TRBD2. The CDR3 runs to 15 residues. V lost 3 bases to trimming and J lost 5 bases; unmatched junction nucleotides: 7. In DNA, the CDR3 is TGTGCCAGCAGTTTGGGGGGGACTAGCGAGGACGAGCAGTACTTC. Its translation is CASSLGGTSEDEQYF.

This clonotype showed up many times. The V call is TRBV2, the J call TRBJ2-7, with D unclear. The germline V gene encodes CDR1 SNHLY and CDR2 FYNNEI. V lost 6 bases, J lost 6 bases, and 15 bases lay in between. There are 13 residues in the CDR3. The CDR3, as DNA: TGTGCCAGCAGAGAGGTCGAAACGGGCGAGCAGTACTTC. Translation gives CASREVETGEQYF.

The table lists this clonotype with many counts. The chain employs TRBV6-1 and TRBJ2-7; D unclear. Per the germline V gene, CDR1 is MNHNS and CDR2 is SASEGT. The ends were cut back, 5 bases at V and 0 bases at J, with 8 bases in the middle. This CDR3 comprises 13 residues. CDR3 sequence: CASSKDVSYEQYF. The CDR3 nucleotides read TGTGCCAGCAGTAAGGACGTCTCCTACGAGCAGTACTTC.